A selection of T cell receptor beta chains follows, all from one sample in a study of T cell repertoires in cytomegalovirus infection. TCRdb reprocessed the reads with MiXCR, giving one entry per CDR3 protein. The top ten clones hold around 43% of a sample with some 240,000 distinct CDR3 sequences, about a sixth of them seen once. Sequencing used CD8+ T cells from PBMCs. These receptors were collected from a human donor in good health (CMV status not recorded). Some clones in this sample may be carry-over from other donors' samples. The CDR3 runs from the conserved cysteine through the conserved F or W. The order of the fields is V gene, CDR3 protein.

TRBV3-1 CASSLQRQGRTEAFF
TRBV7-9 CASSPPTVYNEQFF
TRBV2 CASTAADVSSGNTIYF
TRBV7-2 CASSPTDTNNYGYTF
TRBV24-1 CATSDFGGGWRNEQFF
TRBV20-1 CSARDWDSSSYNEQFF
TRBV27 CASSLPSEQYF
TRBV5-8 CASSELGTSGEETQYF
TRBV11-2 CASSLVRGGQVTQYF
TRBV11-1 CASSDSARGGDGYTF
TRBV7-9 CASSTPGTVPNEQFF
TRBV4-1 CASSQVGQVPDQETQYF
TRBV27 CASRQGTGYNSPLHF
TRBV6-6 CASSYYTEAFF
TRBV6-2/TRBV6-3 CASSYAPGPGGVAKNIQYF
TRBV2 CASSPRTGPYEQYF
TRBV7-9 CASRQGQGNQPQHF